Presented here are 5 T cell receptor beta chains from one specimen sequenced in a study of blood T cells in healthy people across ages. A second PCR of 7 to 11 cycles used a sample-barcoded 5' primer and a J-beta primer mix. One entry per CDR3 protein results from TCRdb running MiXCR on the 5' RACE reads. Seen here are around 780,000 distinct CDR3 sequences, 45% to 70% observed once, and the top ten hold under 30%. The sequenced sample was blood. These receptors were obtained from a man aged 35 to 55 in good health.

The chain is built from TRBV29-1 and TRBJ2-7, with D hard to call. Trimming cost V 6 bases and J 0 bases, with 12 bases left between them. Germline V lookup: CDR1 SQVTM, CDR2 ANQGSEA. The CDR3 is 13 residues long. In nucleotides, the CDR3 is TGCAGCGTATACAGTAGCAGCTCCTACGAGCAGTACTTC. It translates to CSVYSSSSYEQYF.

The rearrangement links TRBV14 to TRBJ1-4; D is ambiguous. This CDR3 has 12 residues. Deletions cut 0 bases from V and 12 bases from J, with 8 bases between. Germline V gives CDR1 SGHDN, CDR2 FVKESK. The CDR3 DNA follows: TGTGCCAGCAGCCAAGATAACCGGGAACTGTTTTTT. Amino acid sequence: CASSQDNRELFF.

V usage is TRBV4-3 and J usage is TRBJ2-3; 9 bases match TRBD1. Germline V lookup: CDR1 LGHNA, CDR2 YSLEER. The CDR3 has 16 residues. V lost 4 bases and J lost 6; bases outside the gene matches: 11. This CDR3 reads CASSPGAYDRGDTQYF. The DNA for the CDR3 is TGCGCCAGCAGCCCGGGGGCCTACGACAGGGGGGATACGCAGTATTTT.

This chain joins TRBV20-1 and TRBJ2-5; 14 bases line up with TRBD2. Germline-derived CDR1 and CDR2 are DFQATT and SNEGSKA (reference sequence). The CDR3 covers 14 residues. Trimming at V came to 5 bases and at J to 1 base, leaving 0 bases not matched to a gene. CDR3 DNA sequence: TGCAGTGCTGGGACTAGCGGGGGCCAAGAGACCCAGTACTTC. Translation gives CSAGTSGGQETQYF.

The rearrangement links TRBV4-3 to TRBJ2-3; 9 nucleotides agree with TRBD2. This CDR3 is built from 16 residues. Germline CDR1 and CDR2: LGHNA and YSLEER. V dropped 0 bases and J dropped 6; count of bases not matched to a gene: 7. CDR3 DNA sequence: TGCGCCAGCAGCCAAGACGTAGCGGGAGTCACGGATACGCAGTATTTT. Amino acids: CASSQDVAGVTDTQYF.